The sequence of this TCR beta chain was determined in a study of cytomegalovirus exposure and HLA in healthy donors. A multiplex PCR was run with 60 Vbeta primers and 13 Jbeta primers. Repertoires were generated with immunoSEQ multiplex PCR, while TCRdb's copy carries only in-frame clones and drops some. Of about 240,000 clones in the sample, about three quarters were seen once. This CDR3 spans 16 amino acids. V shed 4 bases, J shed 4 bases, and the junction held 7 bases outside the gene matches. Germline values: CDR1 SGHTS, CDR2 YDEGEE. The chain joins TRBV5-8 to TRBJ2-3, with TRBD1 matching 12 bases. The source material was PBMCs. The source of this sequence is a boy aged 10-17 years in good health and CMV-seronegative. CDR3 sequence: CASSRDRGPEADTQYF. The DNA of the CDR3 is TGTGCCAGCAGCCGGGACAGGGGGCCTGAGGCAGATACGCAGTATTTT.